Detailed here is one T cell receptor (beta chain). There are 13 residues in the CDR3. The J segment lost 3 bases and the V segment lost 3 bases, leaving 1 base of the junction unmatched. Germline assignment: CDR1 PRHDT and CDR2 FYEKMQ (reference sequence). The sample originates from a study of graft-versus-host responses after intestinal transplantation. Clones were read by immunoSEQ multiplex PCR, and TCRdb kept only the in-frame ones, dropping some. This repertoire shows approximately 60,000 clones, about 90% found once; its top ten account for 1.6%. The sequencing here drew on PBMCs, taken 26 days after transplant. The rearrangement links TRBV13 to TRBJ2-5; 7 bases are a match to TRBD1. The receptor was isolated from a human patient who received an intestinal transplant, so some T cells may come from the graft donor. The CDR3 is CASSFDREETQYF. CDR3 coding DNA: TGTGCCAGCAGCTTCGACAGGGAAGAGACCCAGTACTTC.